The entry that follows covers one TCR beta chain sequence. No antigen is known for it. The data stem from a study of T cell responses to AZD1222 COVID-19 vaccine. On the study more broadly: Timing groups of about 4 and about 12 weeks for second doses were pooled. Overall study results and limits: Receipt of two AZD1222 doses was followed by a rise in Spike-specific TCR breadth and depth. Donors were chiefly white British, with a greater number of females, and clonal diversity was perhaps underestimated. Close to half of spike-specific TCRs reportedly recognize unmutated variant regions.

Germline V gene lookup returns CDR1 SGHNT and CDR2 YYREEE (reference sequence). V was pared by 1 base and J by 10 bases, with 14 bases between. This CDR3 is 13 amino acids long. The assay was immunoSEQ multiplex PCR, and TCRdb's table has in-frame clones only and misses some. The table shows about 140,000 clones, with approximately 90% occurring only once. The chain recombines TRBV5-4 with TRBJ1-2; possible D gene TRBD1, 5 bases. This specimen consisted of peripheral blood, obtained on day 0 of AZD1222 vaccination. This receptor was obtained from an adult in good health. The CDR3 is CASSLPGLALYTF. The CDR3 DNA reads TGTGCCAGCAGCTTGCCGGGACTCGCCCTCTACACCTTC.